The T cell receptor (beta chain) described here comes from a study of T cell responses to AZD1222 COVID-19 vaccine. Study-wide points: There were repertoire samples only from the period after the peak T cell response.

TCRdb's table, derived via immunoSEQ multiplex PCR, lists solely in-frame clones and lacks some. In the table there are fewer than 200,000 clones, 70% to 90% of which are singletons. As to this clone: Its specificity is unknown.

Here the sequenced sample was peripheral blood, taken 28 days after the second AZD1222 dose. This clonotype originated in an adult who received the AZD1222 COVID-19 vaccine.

The CDR3 region is CAWSLGTSFSNQPQHF. In DNA form, the CDR3 reads TGTGCCTGGAGCCTTGGGACATCCTTTAGCAATCAGCCCCAGCATTTT. This chain uses TRBV30 with TRBJ1-5; D possibly corresponds to TRBD1 (6 bases). The CDR3 length is 16 residues. CDR1 GTSNPN and CDR2 SVGIG come from the germline V gene (reference sequence). Trimming removed 3 bases at V and 0 bases at J, with 15 bases between.